Shown below are 25 T cell receptor beta chains from a single sample sequenced in a study of T cell responses to AZD1222 COVID-19 vaccine. The assay was immunoSEQ multiplex PCR, and TCRdb's table has in-frame clones only and misses some. The table records around 89,000 clones, approximately 90% of them present only once. The source was peripheral blood, collected on day 0 of AZD1222 vaccination. These TCRs come from an adult in good health.

The chain has TRBV7-9 and TRBJ2-7; TRBD1 aligns across 9 bases. CDR1 and CDR2 from the germline V gene are SEHNR and FQNEAQ (reference sequence). V shed 6 bases and J 5 bases; nucleotides not matched to a gene: 8. The CDR3 is 14 residues long. The CDR3 region has the DNA TGTGCCAGCAGTACCGGGACAGGGCCCCACGAGCAGTACTTC. Amino acid sequence: CASSTGTGPHEQYF.

V gene TRBV30 combines with J gene TRBJ1-5, with D unresolved. Trimming shortened V by 2 bases and J by 5 bases, and 10 bases separated the two germline ends. Germline CDR1 reads GTSNPN; CDR2 reads SVGIG (reference sequence). The CDR3 consists of 13 residues. CDR3 nucleotide sequence: TGTGCCTGGAGTTTACAGAAGGATCAGCCCCAGCATTTT. Its translation: CAWSLQKDQPQHF.

The V gene is TRBV28, the J gene TRBJ1-3; D uncertain. Germline V CDR1 and CDR2: MDHEN, SYDVKM. V lost 6 bases and J 2 bases, leaving 17 bases between the germline ends. CDR3 length: 16 residues. The CDR3 sequence: CASSLWAGSAGNTIYF. The CDR3 region has the DNA TGTGCCAGCAGCCTATGGGCGGGGTCTGCTGGAAACACCATATATTTT.

This sequence joins TRBV7-2 and TRBJ1-2; no definite D call. The CDR3 extends over 13 amino acids. CDR1 and CDR2 (germline): SGHTA, FQGNSA. V gave up 3 bases and J gave up 2 bases, with 7 bases separating them. This CDR3 reads CASSLRGNYGYTF. DNA for the CDR3: TGTGCCAGCAGCTTGAGAGGCAACTATGGCTACACCTTC.

The sample holds one count of this clone. V gene TRBV6-5 combines with J gene TRBJ2-3; D perhaps matches TRBD1 (5 bases). The CDR3 consists of 12 residues. In germline, CDR1 is MNHEY, CDR2 SVGAGI. Trimming pared 2 bases from V and 5 bases from J, leaving 5 bases between. For the CDR3, the DNA is TGTGCCAGCAGTTACCAGGGAGATACGCAGTATTTT. Translated, it gives CASSYQGDTQYF.

This chain links TRBV5-5 with TRBJ2-1, with a weak D call TRBD1 (5 bases). Between the trimmed V and J ends, which lost 1 base and 6 bases, there was a span of 8 bases. Germline CDR1 reads SGHKS; CDR2 reads YYEKEE (reference sequence). The CDR3 runs 13 residues. This CDR3 reads CASSLPGSNEQFF. DNA of the CDR3: TGTGCCAGCAGCTTGCCAGGGTCCAATGAGCAGTTCTTC.

This rearrangement joins TRBV7-9 to TRBJ1-2; D unclear. The germline V and J ends were trimmed by 2 bases and 8 bases, with 15 bases remaining between them. Germline CDR1 and CDR2: SEHNR and FQNEAQ (reference sequence). The CDR3 has 14 residues. DNA of the CDR3: TGTGCCAGCAGCTTAAGCCGGCTCTCCTACGGCTACACCTTC. The encoded protein is CASSLSRLSYGYTF.

Only a few counts were recorded for this clone. This chain joins TRBV7-8 and TRBJ1-4; 8 nucleotides line up with TRBD1. V dropped 5 bases and J dropped 7; count of bases not matched to a gene: 9. The length of the CDR3 is 15 residues. Germline CDR1 is SGHVS and CDR2 is FQNEAQ. CDR3 DNA sequence: TGTGCCAGCAGCCAGGCCGGGACAGGAGGTGAAAAACTGTTTTTT. Protein sequence: CASSQAGTGGEKLFF.

The J gene is TRBJ2-3, the V gene TRBV7-2; D not certain. There are 13 residues in the CDR3. Trimming pared 5 bases from V and 4 bases from J, leaving 10 bases between. Germline assignment: CDR1 SGHTA and CDR2 FQGNSA. CDR3 in amino acids: CASSLALSDTQYF. CDR3 sequence (DNA): TGTGCCAGCAGCCTCGCCCTTTCAGATACGCAGTATTTT.

This clone was observed a handful of times. The V gene is TRBV25-1, the J gene TRBJ1-1; no clear D gene. Germline-derived CDR1 and CDR2 are MGHDK and SYGVNS. CDR3 length: 13 amino acids. Deletions cut 6 bases from V and 1 base from J, with 9 bases between. CDR3 amino acids: CASSPPGNTEAFF. The DNA for the CDR3 is TGTGCCAGCAGCCCCCCCGGGAACACTGAAGCTTTCTTT.

The genes are TRBV5-6 and TRBJ2-4; D possibly matches TRBD1 or TRBD2 (5 bases each). Germline V gene lookup returns CDR1 SGHDT and CDR2 YYEEEE. V was pared by 3 bases and J by 6 bases, with 10 bases between. The CDR3 runs to 13 residues. The CDR3 region is CASSSGTGNIQYF. In DNA, the CDR3 is TGTGCCAGCAGCTCGGGGACCGGAAACATTCAGTACTTC. Using reference TRBV5-6 and TRBJ2-4 for the parts outside the CDR3, the full variable domain is DAGVTQSPTHLIKTRGQQVTLRCSPKSGHDTVSWYQQALGQGPQFIFQYYEEEERQRGNFPDRFSGHQFPNYSSELNVNALLLGDSALYLCASSSGTGNIQYFGAGTRLSVL.

Only one count was recorded for this clone. The rearrangement uses TRBV19 and TRBJ1-2; no clear D gene. Trimming took 5 bases from V and 8 from J, leaving 18 bases between them. The CDR3 covers 14 residues. The germline V gene has CDR1 LNHDA and CDR2 SQIVND (reference sequence). The CDR3 nucleotides read TGTGCCAGTAGTCCGAGCGCGGGGATGGGGGGCTACACCTTC. It yields the protein CASSPSAGMGGYTF. The complete variable domain, with remaining parts taken from reference TRBV19 and TRBJ1-2, reads DGGITQSPKYLFRKEGQNVTLSCEQNLNHDAMYWYRQDPGQGLRLIYYSQIVNDFQKGDIAEGYSVSREKKESFPLTVTSAQKNPTAFYLCASSPSAGMGGYTFGSGTRLTVV.

The chain couples TRBV29-1 to TRBJ1-2; D might be TRBD1 (5 bases). The CDR3 is 13 residues long. V was pared by 1 base and J by 4 bases, with 10 bases between. Germline loops: CDR1 SQVTM, CDR2 ANQGSEA. The CDR3 spells CSVEVGTGYGYTF. In DNA, the CDR3 is TGCAGCGTTGAAGTTGGAACAGGCTATGGCTACACCTTC.

The J gene is TRBJ2-7, the V gene TRBV2; 10 bases line up with TRBD1. The J segment lost 7 bases and the V segment lost 5 bases, leaving 8 bases of the junction unmatched. The CDR3 is 14 residues long. In germline, CDR1 is SNHLY, CDR2 FYNNEI. CDR3 amino acids: CASSLAGTGVEQYF. For the CDR3, the DNA is TGTGCCAGCAGTCTTGCCGGGACAGGGGTTGAGCAGTACTTC.

The rearrangement links TRBV7-9 to TRBJ2-2; no definite D call. With 6 bases removed from V and 8 bases from J, the gap between germline ends came to 10 bases. Germline V lookup: CDR1 SEHNR, CDR2 FQNEAQ (reference sequence). The CDR3 has 12 residues. CDR3 amino acids: CASRLAPGELFF. The DNA for the CDR3 is TGTGCCAGCAGGTTGGCCCCGGGGGAGCTGTTTTTT.

V usage is TRBV7-8 and J usage is TRBJ1-3; no clear D. The germline gives CDR1 SGHVS, CDR2 FQNEAQ. Trimming shortened V by 0 bases and J by 0 bases, and 9 bases separated the two germline ends. The CDR3 is 16 residues long. The CDR3 here is CASSLARRTSGNTIYF. The CDR3 DNA follows: TGTGCCAGCAGCTTAGCGAGGAGAACCTCTGGAAACACCATATATTTT.

This clone was detected a few times. V usage is TRBV7-9 and J usage is TRBJ1-6; D not certain. Trimming removed 1 base at V and 0 bases at J, with 10 bases between. Germline CDR1 and CDR2: SEHNR and FQNEAQ (reference sequence). The CDR3 is made up of 17 amino acids. CDR3: CASSLDTWTSYNSPLHF. CDR3 coding DNA: TGTGCCAGCAGCTTAGATACCTGGACCTCCTATAATTCACCCCTCCACTTT. The entire variable domain, with the rest obtained from reference TRBV7-9 and TRBJ1-6, is as follows: DTGVSQNPRHKITKRGQNVTFRCDPISEHNRLYWYRQTLGQGPEFLTYFQNEAQLEKSRLLSDRFSAERPKGSFSTLEIQRTEQGDSAMYLCASSLDTWTSYNSPLHFGNGTRLTVT.

The chain joins TRBV4-3 to TRBJ1-1; D uncertain. The germline CDR1 and CDR2 sequences are LGHNA and YSLEER. V was pared by 1 base and J by 2 bases, with 8 bases between. This CDR3 contains 14 residues. The CDR3 region is CASSQGGGNTEAFF. In DNA form, the CDR3 reads TGCGCCAGCAGCCAAGGCGGCGGTAACACTGAAGCTTTCTTT.

The V and J genes are TRBV19 and TRBJ2-7; D remains unclear. Germline V gives CDR1 LNHDA, CDR2 SQIVND (reference sequence). Trimming cost V 3 bases and J 2 bases, with 14 bases left between them. This CDR3 has 15 amino acids. This CDR3 is CASSMRHSDPYEQYF. Here the CDR3 DNA reads TGTGCCAGTAGTATGCGACACTCGGACCCCTACGAGCAGTACTTC.

This chain links TRBV6-5 with TRBJ2-1, with D possibly being TRBD2 (7 bases). This CDR3 contains 13 residues. Trimming removed 5 bases from V and 8 bases from J, with 13 bases in between. Germline CDR1 and CDR2: MNHEY and SVGAGI. The CDR3, as DNA: TGTGCCAGCAGTACCCCGGGGGGCCATGAGCAGTTCTTC. It encodes CASSTPGGHEQFF.

The V call is TRBV7-2, the J call TRBJ2-2; 7 positions agree with TRBD1. This CDR3 is 18 amino acids long. Germline-derived CDR1 and CDR2 are SGHTA and FQGNSA. Losses at the gene ends were 5 bases for V and 2 bases for J; bases not matched to a gene: 14. CDR3: CASSQSGRQGSNTGELFF. CDR3 coding DNA: TGTGCCAGCAGCCAGTCGGGTCGACAGGGAAGTAACACCGGGGAGCTGTTTTTT.

The gene calls are TRBV7-2 and TRBJ1-1; the D gene is possibly TRBD1 (5 bases). Trimming took off 4 bases at V and 5 bases at J, with 17 bases between the two ends. Germline V CDR1 and CDR2: SGHTA, FQGNSA. The CDR3 contains 15 residues. CDR3 in DNA: TGTGCCAGCAGCTCCATGGGACCGGAGGGAACTGAAGCTTTCTTT. This sequence encodes CASSSMGPEGTEAFF.

This chain links TRBV21-1 with TRBJ2-1; the D call in the table, TRBD1, was not verified against the DNA. TRBV21-1 counts as a pseudogene. The CDR3 totals 17 residues. The CDR3 region is CASSKRILPGQGSEQFF. The CDR3 coding sequence is TGTGCCAGCAGCAAAAGGATACTACCGGGACAGGGGAGTGAGCAGTTCTTC.

Here the CDR3 DNA reads TGTGCCAGCAGCAAGACAGGGGGCCGCTCTAATAATTCACCCCTCCACTTT. Translating it yields CASSKTGGRSNNSPLHF. This chain joins TRBV4-2 and TRBJ1-6, with 10 bases identical to TRBD1. This CDR3 has 17 amino acids. CDR1 and CDR2 from the germline V gene are LGHNA and YNFKEQ. V gave up 5 bases and J gave up 5 bases; unmatched junction bases: 9.

This clone was detected once. The V and J genes are TRBV6-6 and TRBJ1-1; D not certain. Germline lookup yields CDR1 MNHNY and CDR2 SVGAGI (reference sequence). The V end was cut by 4 bases, the J end by 6 bases, with 6 bases between. The CDR3 is 11 residues long. The CDR3 DNA is TGTGCCAGCAGTTTGGTCTCTGAAGCTTTCTTT. This encodes CASSLVSEAFF.